This TCR beta chain came from a study of PD-1 blockade in classical Hodgkin lymphoma. Profiling relied on immunoSEQ multiplex PCR, and the TCRdb table lists in-frame clones only, not all of them. The data show 110,000 or so clones, with roughly nine tenths seen just once and under 20% held by the top ten. Note on this clone: The antigen remains unidentified.

V shed 7 bases, J shed 0 bases, and the junction held 12 bases outside the gene matches. Germline CDR1 is GTSNPN and CDR2 is SVGIG (reference sequence). The CDR3 loop spans 15 amino acids. Time point meaning: cycle 4 day 1 (C4D1), after less than 7 weeks of nivolumab. Every patient relapsed after autologous stem cell transplantation, and brentuximab vedotin exposure varied. Study findings and constraints: For complete responders, baseline diversity was comparable to that of newly diagnosed patients. Among the patients, those starting nivolumab under 1 year after ASCT were excluded.

The rearrangement uses TRBV30 and TRBJ2-7; 7 nucleotides agree with TRBD2. This material consisted of peripheral blood mononuclear cells (PBMCs), taken before the fourth cycle of nivolumab. The sequence came from a human donor with classical Hodgkin lymphoma. The CDR3 sequence: CALLREGGPSYEQYF. The CDR3 DNA follows: TGTGCCTTACTAAGGGAGGGAGGGCCCTCCTACGAGCAGTACTTC.